This T cell receptor (beta chain) is from a study of T cells after yellow fever vaccination (dated by TCRdb to the late 2010s). Regarding the complete study: Libraries from fractions with low cell numbers were prepared with the SMART-Seq v4 Ultra Low Input RNA kit. To follow T-cell clones before and after primary and booster YFV17D yellow fever vaccination, bulk TCR alpha and beta repertoires were sequenced over time. Two healthy male donors made up the cohort, one aged 18 to 30 years and the other aged 30 to 40 years. Blood was collected at multiple timepoints before and after primary and secondary immunization, and bulk PBMC replicates and cell subsets were isolated.

The CDR3, from cysteine to phenylalanine, totals 15 residues. The CDR3 DNA has 45 bases and is translated from base 1. The germline ends are 14 bases apart after V is trimmed by 0 bases and J by 6 bases. CDR1 and CDR2, looked up from the germline V gene, are SQVTM and ANQGSEA. Points on this clonotype: No base quality values were provided; no much bigger clone lies one nucleotide off.

TCR cDNA was synthesized by 5'RACE template switching, which introduced a universal primer site and unique molecular identifiers. Priming of cDNA synthesis was performed from both the TCR alpha and TCR beta constant segments. Libraries were amplified in two PCR steps, with sample barcodes and sequencing adapters added in the second step. Sequencing of the libraries was done on either Illumina HiSeq 2500 (2x100 bp) or NovaSeq (2x150 bp). The original pipeline was this. Reads were demultiplexed and collapsed into UMI consensus sequences with MIGEC, and V(D)J alignment was performed with MiXCR. Clonotypes responding to the vaccine were identified with edgeR on replicate PBMC samples, with the criteria of FDR below 0.01 and a log2 fold change above 5 up to day 15. Each bulk clonotype received a CD4 or CD8 identity based on whether the sequenced CD4 or CD8 repertoire contained that clonotype at higher abundance. A clonotype counted as NS4B-specific if enriched at least 10-fold in dextramer-positive versus dextramer-negative fractions, with CD4-biased clonotypes left out. The public sequencing data were trimmed at Q25 with fastp and processed into clonotypes with MiXCR by TCRdb, which kept only in-frame beta chains. One record per CDR3 amino acid sequence lists the most common genes and DNA. The V and J calls come from TCRdb's annotation, not from the publication. The sample contains just under 85,000 distinct CDR3 sequences, 10% to 15% of them found a single time. The top ten constitute 20% to 25% of the sample.

Read against the paper, the sample's treatment or condition label means: live attenuated yellow fever vaccine strain. A standard Ficoll-Paque protocol was used to isolate PBMCs from peripheral blood. Epitope-specific CD8 T cells were sorted using a dextramer loaded with the yellow fever NS4B epitope peptide, with anti-CD3 and anti-CD8 staining. RNA was extracted with TriZol from bulk PBMCs, CD4 and CD8 fractions, and dextramer-positive and dextramer-negative fractions. The study at large found these results: Computational filtering was needed because FACS-sorted repertoires could contain abundant contaminating clonotypes from the bulk population. After the booster, most of the clones that had expanded following primary vaccination were detected again (almost 98% of CD4 and around nine tenths of CD8), which suggests that memory was broadly maintained. Compared with the primary T-cell response, the secondary T-cell response was faster but weaker, reaching its peak on day 5 rather than on day 15. A small share of clonotypes occurred in both CD4 and CD8 compartments, likely arising from convergent recombination. Because the study included only a couple of donors, the extent to which the findings can be generalized is limited.

The chain couples TRBV29-1 to TRBJ2-2, with TRBD2 as a weak D call on 6 bases. The starting material was CD8+ T cells not binding an NS4B(214-222) dextramer, sorted from PBMCs, obtained approximately 22 days after the first yellow fever vaccination. In the paper's terms, the cell subset or site label means: NS4B epitope dextramer-negative CD8 T cells. The clonotype comes from a young man who received the YFV17D yellow fever vaccine. The encoded CDR3 is CSVEDLGRESGELFF. The nucleotide sequence is given as TGCAGCGTTGAAGACCTGGGGCGGGAATCCGGGGAGCTGTTTTTT.